The next 25 T cell receptor beta chains were all read from a single sample in a study of sequential checkpoint blockade in melanoma (dated by TCRdb to the late 2010s). Receptors were amplified or captured by the immunoSEQ multiplex PCR assay. TCRdb took over this immuneACCESS table, retaining in-frame rearrangements with V and J assigned. Such tables are incomplete; in checked studies, under half of the missing clones stem from an unresolved V gene, and the remainder is unexplained. This sample gives 26,000 or so clones in total; about 89% of them show up just once. 12% to 15% of the sample is held by the ten biggest clonotypes. In light of the paper, this sample's treatment or condition label describes: randomized to nivolumab then ipilimumab (arm A) or the reverse (arm B). The specimen comprised CD8+ T cells sorted from blood (inferred from file names), sampled from a patient given nivolumab and ipilimumab in sequence. The receptors were sampled from a human donor with melanoma.

This chain links TRBV2 with TRBJ2-3; TRBD2 matches 8 bases. The CDR3 runs to 13 residues. The J segment lost 6 bases and the V segment lost 11 bases, leaving 10 bases of the junction unmatched. CDR1 and CDR2 from the germline V gene are SNHLY and FYNNEI. The DNA of the CDR3 is TGTGCCCCGTCCGGGGGGGTGGTGGATACGCAGTATTTT. Its translation: CAPSGGVVDTQYF.

The gene calls are TRBV6-5 and TRBJ1-1; no clear D. Germline loops: CDR1 MNHEY, CDR2 SVGAGI. CDR3 size: 14 residues. V was clipped by 2 bases and J by 2 bases, with 9 bases between them. CDR3 protein: CASSYTLRNTEAFF. The CDR3 nucleotides are TGTGCCAGCAGTTACACCCTACGAAACACTGAAGCTTTCTTT.

The chain recombines TRBV7-2 with TRBJ1-2; perhaps TRBD1 as D (5 bases). The CDR3 contains 13 residues. Between the trimmed V and J ends, which lost 5 bases and 5 bases, there was a span of 12 bases. CDR1 is SGHTA and CDR2 is FQGNSA in the germline V gene. This CDR3 is CASSLDSAYGYTF. In nucleotides, the CDR3 is TGTGCCAGCAGCCTCGACAGTGCGTATGGCTACACCTTC.

This chain connects TRBV6-1 to TRBJ2-1, with 7 bases fitting TRBD1. V trimming: 3 bases; J trimming: 7 bases; junction bases outside the gene matches: 3. The CDR3 runs to 13 residues. Per the germline V gene, CDR1 is MNHNS and CDR2 is SASEGT. The CDR3 region is CASSDWTGNEQFF. The CDR3 coding sequence is TGTGCCAGCAGTGACTGGACAGGTAATGAGCAGTTCTTC.

The chain carries TRBV6-5 and TRBJ1-1; possibly TRBD1 for D (5 bases). The CDR3 totals 14 residues. Germline-derived CDR1 and CDR2 are MNHEY and SVGAGI. Trimming stripped 0 bases from V and 1 base from J, with 6 bases between. The CDR3 protein is CASSYSDRNTEAFF. In DNA, the CDR3 is TGTGCCAGCAGTTACTCTGACAGGAACACTGAAGCTTTCTTT.

The rearrangement joins TRBV7-9 to TRBJ2-1; TRBD2 might be the D (6 bases). V lost 2 bases to trimming and J lost 4 bases, with 15 bases between them. This CDR3 spans 16 amino acids. Germline V CDR1 and CDR2: SEHNR, FQNEAQ (reference sequence). The CDR3 sequence is CASSLWIVAGYNEQFF. CDR3 sequence (DNA): TGTGCCAGCAGCTTATGGATAGTTGCGGGATACAATGAGCAGTTCTTC.

The chain links TRBV11-3 to TRBJ1-1; tentative D call: TRBD1 (5 bases). The length of the CDR3 is 13 residues. Germline V gives CDR1 SGHNT, CDR2 YENEEA. V shed 3 bases and J shed 4 bases, with 9 bases lying between them. CDR3 in DNA: TGTGCCAGCAGCTTTCGGGGGGGCACTGAAGCTTTCTTT. Residues: CASSFRGGTEAFF. Full variable domain (rest looked up from reference TRBV11-3 and TRBJ1-1): EAGVVQSPRYKIIEKKQPVAFWCNPISGHNTLYWYLQNLGQGPELLIRYENEEAVDDSQLPKDRFSAERLKGVDSTLKIQPAELGDSAVYLCASSFRGGTEAFFGQGTRLTVV.

The chain has TRBV5-1 and TRBJ1-1; 7 bases fit TRBD1. This CDR3 has 12 residues. Trimming took 4 bases from V and 4 from J; bases not matched to a gene: 1. CDR1 is SGHRS, CDR2 YFSETQ, per germline. In DNA form, the CDR3 reads TGCGCCAGCAGCGGGGACAGCACTGAAGCTTTCTTT. Its translation is CASSGDSTEAFF.

This clone occurred once. V and J are TRBV7-2 and TRBJ2-2; 10 bases are a match to TRBD2. Unmatched junction bases numbered 8, after V lost 2 bases and J lost 8 bases. Germline V gene data show CDR1 as SGHTA and CDR2 as FQGNSA. This CDR3 is 16 amino acids long. CDR3 sequence: CASSLWPSGGAGELFF. DNA of the CDR3: TGTGCCAGCAGCTTATGGCCTAGCGGGGGCGCGGGGGAGCTGTTTTTT.

The genes are TRBV7-2 and TRBJ2-5, with D unresolved. The V and J ends lost 1 base and 1 base respectively, with 10 bases between them. The CDR3 is 15 residues long. Per the germline V gene, CDR1 is SGHTA and CDR2 is FQGNSA. The DNA of the CDR3 is TGTGCCAGCAGCTTAGTGGCAACCCTCCAAGAGACCCAGTACTTC. Translating it yields CASSLVATLQETQYF.

The chain carries TRBV5-1 and TRBJ1-1, with D unclear. The CDR3 runs to 13 residues. Trimming took off 4 bases at V and 1 base at J, with 8 bases between the two ends. Germline CDR1 is SGHRS and CDR2 is YFSETQ. Written as DNA, the CDR3 is TGCGCCAGCAGCCAAGACACGAACACTGAAGCTTTCTTT. Translation: CASSQDTNTEAFF.

This chain joins TRBV7-8 and TRBJ1-4; TRBD1 agrees at 8 bases. Germline CDR1 reads SGHVS; CDR2 reads FQNEAQ. The CDR3 has 15 residues. V shed 5 bases, J shed 8 bases, and the junction held 10 bases outside the gene matches. CDR3 bases: TGTGCCAGCAGCCAGCCGACAGGGGAAGTGGAAAAACTGTTTTTT. Translating it yields CASSQPTGEVEKLFF.

This rearrangement joins TRBV27 to TRBJ2-5; D is perhaps TRBD2 (5 bases). Trimming left V 2 bases short and J 5 bases short, with 6 bases between. The CDR3 runs 12 residues. Germline V gene lookup returns CDR1 MNHEY and CDR2 SMNVEV (reference sequence). In DNA form, the CDR3 reads TGTGCCAGCAGTTTAACGGGGGAGACCCAGTACTTC. Translation: CASSLTGETQYF.

The chain has TRBV15 and TRBJ2-7; tentatively, D is TRBD1 (5 bases). V was clipped by 2 bases and J by 0 bases, with 11 bases between them. This CDR3 contains 15 residues. Germline-derived CDR1 and CDR2 are LNHNV and YYDKDF (reference sequence). In nucleotides, the CDR3 is TGTGCCACCAGCAGAAACAGGATGAGCTCCTACGAGCAGTACTTC. Residues: CATSRNRMSSYEQYF.

The CDR3 DNA reads TGTGCCAGCAGTTCGGGACAGGGCATCTATGGCTACACCTTC. Translation gives CASSSGQGIYGYTF. J is TRBJ1-2 and V is TRBV27; 9 nucleotides agree with TRBD1. The CDR3 has 14 amino acids. Germline loops: CDR1 MNHEY, CDR2 SMNVEV (reference sequence). Germline trimming cut 4 bases from V and 4 bases from J; bases unmatched to any gene: 4.

This clone was seen only once. The chain links TRBV5-4 to TRBJ1-1, with a tentative D call TRBD1 (5 bases). CDR3 length: 12 amino acids. Trimming took off 2 bases at V and 8 bases at J, with 10 bases between the two ends. The V gene's germline CDR1 is SGHNT and CDR2 YYREEE (reference sequence). As DNA, the CDR3 is TGTGCCAGCAGCTTCGGCGGGGGGGAAGCTTTCTTT. It specifies CASSFGGGEAFF.

V and J are TRBV29-1 and TRBJ1-2; D unclear. V lost 4 bases and J lost 3, with 6 bases in between. Germline CDR1 is SQVTM and CDR2 is ANQGSEA. The length of the CDR3 is 11 residues. The CDR3 nucleotides read TGCAGCGTTGCAACGGACTATGGCTACACCTTC. Amino acids: CSVATDYGYTF.

The CDR3 DNA follows: TGTGCCACTAAACTAGGTGGTGAGCAGTTCTTC. It encodes CATKLGGEQFF. The chain joins TRBV10-3 to TRBJ2-1; D perhaps matches TRBD2 (5 bases). The germline gives CDR1 ENHRY, CDR2 SYGVKD. V lost 10 bases to trimming and J lost 9 bases, with 13 bases between them. CDR3 length: 11 amino acids.

J is TRBJ1-1 and V is TRBV19; possible D gene TRBD1, 5 bases. Looked up from germline, CDR1 is LNHDA and CDR2 is SQIVND (reference sequence). The CDR3 loop spans 14 amino acids. With 9 bases removed from V and 3 bases from J, the gap between germline ends came to 17 bases. CDR3 bases: TGTGCCAGCCTTTGGGGCGTAGGGTACACTGAAGCTTTCTTT. Protein: CASLWGVGYTEAFF.

The V gene is TRBV27, the J gene TRBJ2-7, with no clear D. The CDR3 runs 13 residues. The V gene's germline CDR1 is MNHEY and CDR2 SMNVEV (reference sequence). The V gene lost 3 bases and the J gene lost 0 bases, with 6 bases spanning the gap. The CDR3 here is CASSFAGSYEQYF. CDR3 in DNA: TGTGCCAGCAGTTTCGCCGGCTCCTACGAGCAGTACTTC.

The chain links TRBV16 to TRBJ2-2; tentative D call: TRBD2 (5 bases). The V end was cut by 7 bases, the J end by 0 bases, with 18 bases between. Germline V gives CDR1 KGHSY, CDR2 FQNENV. This CDR3 comprises 17 residues. Here the CDR3 reads CASNLASEGSNTGELFF. In DNA form, the CDR3 reads TGTGCCAGCAACCTAGCCAGCGAAGGGTCGAACACCGGGGAGCTGTTTTTT.

This rearrangement joins TRBV7-3 to TRBJ2-1; the D gene is possibly TRBD2 (6 bases). Germline loops: CDR1 SGHTA, CDR2 FQGTGA. The CDR3 is made up of 14 amino acids. V lost 2 bases and J lost 3, with 8 bases in between. The CDR3 reads CASSLLAIYNEQFF. The CDR3 coding sequence is TGTGCCAGCAGCTTACTAGCGATCTACAATGAGCAGTTCTTC.

The V call is TRBV5-4, the J call TRBJ2-1; D not certain. Germline V gives CDR1 SGHNT, CDR2 YYREEE (reference sequence). This CDR3 contains 12 residues. The V and J ends lost 1 base and 8 bases respectively, with 7 bases between them. The CDR3 DNA sequence: TGTGCCAGCAGCTTGCGGGTAGATGAGCAGTTCTTC. Translation gives CASSLRVDEQFF.

CDR3 amino acids: CASSSSVEQYF. For the CDR3, the DNA is TGTGCCAGCAGTTCTAGTGTGGAGCAGTACTTC. The rearrangement joins TRBV27 to TRBJ2-7; D remains ambiguous. The CDR3 runs 11 residues. With 4 bases removed from V and 7 bases from J, the gap between germline ends came to 8 bases. Germline CDR1 reads MNHEY; CDR2 reads SMNVEV (reference sequence).

This clone was detected only once. This chain joins TRBV30 and TRBJ1-1; TRBD1 matches at 7 bases. The CDR3 length is 11 residues. Germline V gene lookup returns CDR1 GTSNPN and CDR2 SVGIG (reference sequence). Unmatched junction bases numbered 1, after V lost 8 bases and J lost 1 base. Here the CDR3 reads CAGDRNTEAFF. The CDR3 DNA reads TGTGCCGGGGACAGGAACACTGAAGCTTTCTTT.